The T cell receptor (beta chain) described here comes from a study of control samples from healthy donors and cancer patients. Germline CDR1 reads SGHRS; CDR2 reads YFSETQ. The CDR3 is 12 residues long. V was clipped by 1 base and J by 5 bases, with 6 bases between them. Sequencing used immunoSEQ multiplex PCR; TCRdb keeps in-frame clones, though not all of them. The sample holds more than 45,000 clones, more than 85% seen once. This chain links TRBV5-1 with TRBJ1-2; the D is unclear. The receptor's source is a man aged 25 to 40 with colorectal cancer. The sequenced sample was PBMCs. The CDR3 DNA sequence: TGCGCCAGCAGCTTGCGGGGTTATGGCTACACCTTC. It translates to CASSLRGYGYTF.